This note documents a single TCR beta chain sequence. The target antigen is unknown. This sample is part of a study of cytomegalovirus exposure and HLA in healthy donors. Points from the study as a whole: Later on, an analysis showed TCR association rates differing by HLA locus, with DRB1 the most and HLA-C the fewest. Per a later analysis, about 17,000 TCR beta sequences showed association with HLA alleles at 0.05 false discovery rate. Excluded were some V segments that proved indistinguishable, including TRBV6-2 and TRBV6-3. In a later analysis, compared with equally common non-associated chains, HLA-associated beta chains were more expanded.

Primers: 60 Vbeta forward and 13 Jbeta reverse. This table comes from immunoSEQ multiplex PCR, and its TCRdb copy is limited to in-frame clones, with some not included. The table has around 140,000 clones, about 77% seen once. The germline V and J ends were trimmed by 2 bases and 5 bases, with 16 bases remaining between them. CDR1 and CDR2 (germline): MNHNY, SVGAGI (reference sequence). The CDR3 sequence is 16 residues long. Sequences were obtained from PBMCs. The sequence was collected from a middle-aged woman in good health and CMV-seronegative. The chain carries TRBV6-6 and TRBJ1-5; D possibly corresponds to TRBD1 (6 bases). DNA of the CDR3: TGTGCCAGCAGTTACAGTTCCGGACAGTATGATCAGCCCCAGCATTTT. Translated: CASSYSSGQYDQPQHF.